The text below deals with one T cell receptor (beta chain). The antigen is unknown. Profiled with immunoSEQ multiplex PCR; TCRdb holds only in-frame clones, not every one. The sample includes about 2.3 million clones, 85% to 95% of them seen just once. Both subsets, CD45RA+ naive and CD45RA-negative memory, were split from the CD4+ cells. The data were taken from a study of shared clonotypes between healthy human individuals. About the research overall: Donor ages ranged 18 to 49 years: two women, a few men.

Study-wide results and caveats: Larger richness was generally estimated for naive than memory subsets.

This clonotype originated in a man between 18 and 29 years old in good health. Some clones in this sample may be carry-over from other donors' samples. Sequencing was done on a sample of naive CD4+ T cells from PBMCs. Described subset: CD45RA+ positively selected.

The CDR3 DNA sequence: TGTGCCAGCAGCAGCCCACAGGGTTTTAGCGGGGCACCGAGCTCCTACGAGCAGTACTTC. Protein: CASSSPQGFSGAPSSYEQYF. The chain couples TRBV21-1 to TRBJ2-7; the D call in the table, TRBD2, was not verified against the DNA. TRBV21-1 is flagged as a pseudogene. The CDR3 covers 20 residues.